These 15 T cell receptor beta chains originate from one sample sequenced in a study of cytomegalovirus exposure and HLA in healthy donors. The PCR had 60 Vbeta and 13 Jbeta primers. Sequencing used immunoSEQ multiplex PCR; TCRdb keeps in-frame clones, though not all of them. The sample contains 150,000 to 200,000 clones, approximately 80% of which appear only once. Sequenced material: PBMCs. These receptors were collected from a man younger than 30 in good health and CMV-seronegative.

The chain has TRBV7-9 and TRBJ1-1; 8 bases fit TRBD1. In germline, CDR1 is SEHNR, CDR2 FQNEAQ (reference sequence). Unmatched junction bases numbered 10, after V lost 5 bases and J lost 8 bases. This CDR3 has 14 residues. CDR3 residues: CASSAPTGDHEAFF. CDR3 nucleotide sequence: TGTGCCAGCAGCGCGCCGACAGGGGACCACGAAGCTTTCTTT.

This clone has a handful of counts. This sequence joins TRBV14 and TRBJ2-7, with 11 bases lining up with TRBD1. The CDR3 contains 15 residues. The V gene end was trimmed by 8 bases and the J gene end by 4 bases; junction bases not matched to a gene: 10. Per the germline V gene, CDR1 is SGHDN and CDR2 is FVKESK. DNA for the CDR3: TGTGCCAGCGCCGATAGGACAGGGGGCAAATACGAGCAGTACTTC. Amino acids: CASADRTGGKYEQYF. The entire variable domain, with the rest obtained from reference TRBV14 and TRBJ2-7, is as follows: EAGVTQFPSHSVIEKGQTVTLRCDPISGHDNLYWYRRVMGKEIKFLLHFVKESKQDESGMPNNRFLAERTGGTYSTLKVQPAELEDSGVYFCASADRTGGKYEQYFGPGTRLTVT.

This sequence joins TRBV30 and TRBJ2-2; D gene ambiguous. The V gene's germline CDR1 is GTSNPN and CDR2 SVGIG (reference sequence). Trimming removed 4 bases from V and 6 bases from J, with 9 bases in between. The CDR3 runs to 12 residues. CDR3 protein: CAWITFPGELFF. Here the CDR3 DNA reads TGTGCCTGGATTACTTTCCCCGGGGAGCTGTTTTTT.

The rearrangement links TRBV7-9 to TRBJ1-4, with TRBD1 identical over 7 bases. CDR1 and CDR2 from the germline V gene are SEHNR and FQNEAQ (reference sequence). V trimming: 4 bases; J trimming: 5 bases; junction bases outside the gene matches: 4. This CDR3 comprises 14 residues. This CDR3 reads CASSSQTGNEKLFF. As DNA, the CDR3 is TGTGCCAGCAGCTCCCAGACAGGGAATGAAAAACTGTTTTTT. The variable domain in full, with the rest retrieved from reference TRBV7-9 and TRBJ1-4, is DTGVSQNPRHKITKRGQNVTFRCDPISEHNRLYWYRQTLGQGPEFLTYFQNEAQLEKSRLLSDRFSAERPKGSFSTLEIQRTEQGDSAMYLCASSSQTGNEKLFFGSGTQLSVL.

This clone was counted between two and nine times. This chain joins TRBV27 and TRBJ2-1; TRBD2 might be the D (8 bases). This CDR3 is 14 amino acids long. The V gene's germline CDR1 is MNHEY and CDR2 SMNVEV (reference sequence). V was clipped by 4 bases and J by 8 bases, with 15 bases between them. CDR3 residues: CASSYGGDRDEQFF. The CDR3 DNA follows: TGTGCCAGCAGTTACGGGGGGGACAGAGATGAGCAGTTCTTC.

The chain uses TRBV18 and TRBJ1-4, with D possibly TRBD1 on 5 matching bases. The CDR3 has 14 residues. With 3 bases removed from V and 8 bases from J, the gap between germline ends came to 13 bases. CDR1 is KGHSH and CDR2 is LQKENI in the germline V gene. The CDR3 DNA follows: TGTGCCAGCTCACCTAAGGCCCGGGGGGAAAAACTGTTTTTT. Its translation is CASSPKARGEKLFF.

This chain connects TRBV30 to TRBJ1-1, with D hard to call. Germline V CDR1 and CDR2: GTSNPN, SVGIG (reference sequence). The CDR3 contains 12 residues. CDR3 coding DNA: TGTGCTACGGAGCCGGGTAACACTGAAGCTTTCTTT. Translation gives CATEPGNTEAFF.

The chain recombines TRBV5-1 with TRBJ1-4, with D possibly TRBD1 on 5 matching bases. Germline V gene lookup returns CDR1 SGHRS and CDR2 YFSETQ. The CDR3 has 15 residues. The ends were cut back, 3 bases at V and 3 bases at J, with 12 bases in the middle. The chain's CDR3 is CASSWWGNSNEKLFF. CDR3 coding DNA: TGCGCCAGCAGCTGGTGGGGCAACTCTAATGAAAAACTGTTTTTT.

This sequence joins TRBV28 and TRBJ2-3; D gene uncertain. Germline V gene sequence: CDR1 MDHEN, CDR2 SYDVKM. The CDR3 loop spans 13 amino acids. V lost 5 bases to trimming and J lost 1 base, with 7 bases between them. CDR3 in amino acids: CASSLRGTDTQYF. The CDR3 region has the DNA TGTGCCAGCAGTCTCCGGGGCACAGATACGCAGTATTTT.

The rearrangement joins TRBV19 to TRBJ2-5, with 13 nucleotides matching TRBD2. Germline CDR1 LNHDA, CDR2 SQIVND (reference sequence). The trim removed 4 bases at V and 5 bases at J, leaving 4 bases unmatched. The CDR3 covers 15 residues. CDR3 region: CASSTGLAGPETQYF. CDR3 in DNA: TGTGCCAGTAGTACGGGACTAGCGGGGCCGGAGACCCAGTACTTC.

The genes are TRBV2 and TRBJ1-2; tentative D call: TRBD1 (5 bases). The V end was cut by 5 bases, the J end by 6 bases, with 13 bases between. Germline-derived CDR1 and CDR2 are SNHLY and FYNNEI. The CDR3 has 13 amino acids. The CDR3 here is CASSPKGWDGYTF. The DNA of the CDR3 is TGTGCCAGCAGTCCCAAGGGGTGGGATGGCTACACCTTC.

J is TRBJ2-2 and V is TRBV25-1; D remains ambiguous. The CDR3 totals 14 residues. V dropped 3 bases and J dropped 3 bases, with 8 bases sitting between them. Looked up from germline, CDR1 is MGHDK and CDR2 is SYGVNS. In nucleotides, the CDR3 is TGTGCCAGCAGTGAGGGCTGGTACACCGGGGAGCTGTTTTTT. Translating it yields CASSEGWYTGELFF.

The chain has TRBV7-2 and TRBJ1-3; 8 nucleotides match TRBD1. This CDR3 spans 18 amino acids. Germline V gives CDR1 SGHTA, CDR2 FQGNSA. Trimming at V came to 6 bases and at J to 8 bases, leaving 21 bases not matched to a gene. CDR3 in DNA: TGTGCCAGCAGATCTGACAGGGGCCCAGTCTCGCTCGAGGACACCATATATTTT. Translation: CASRSDRGPVSLEDTIYF.

V usage is TRBV28 and J usage is TRBJ1-5; a weak D match, TRBD1 (6 bases). The CDR3 contains 12 residues. The germline CDR1 and CDR2 sequences are MDHEN and SYDVKM. V shed 8 bases and J shed 5 bases, with 10 bases lying between them. In nucleotides, the CDR3 is TGTGCCAGCGGGACACCACATCAGCCCCAGCATTTT. Translation: CASGTPHQPQHF.

This sequence joins TRBV15 and TRBJ2-7; 8 bases line up with TRBD1. Germline CDR1 LNHNV, CDR2 YYDKDF (reference sequence). V shed 1 base, J shed 5 bases, and the junction held 7 bases outside the gene matches. The CDR3 is 15 amino acids. Here the CDR3 reads CATSRVRDRSHEQYF. As DNA, the CDR3 is TGTGCCACCAGCAGAGTTAGGGACAGGTCGCACGAGCAGTACTTC.